In this sample, the clone carrying this TCR beta chain turned up once. Germline lookup yields CDR1 LNHDA and CDR2 SQIVND (reference sequence). The CDR3 consists of 13 residues. The germline V and J ends were trimmed by 3 bases and 6 bases, with 12 bases remaining between them. These data are taken from a study of blood T cell repertoires in COVID-19. Data came from immunoSEQ multiplex PCR; TCRdb stores just in-frame clones and leaves some out. The table shows 65,000 to 85,000 clones, with more than 60% occurring only once. This clonotype was obtained from a human donor in a cohort sampled during active COVID-19. The chain couples TRBV19 to TRBJ2-7, with D unclear. The specimen was peripheral blood. The CDR3 loop is CASSIERAAEQYF. DNA of the CDR3: TGTGCCAGTAGTATCGAAAGAGCCGCCGAGCAGTACTTC.